This entry describes one T cell receptor beta chain. Trimming cost V 1 base and J 4 bases; bases outside gene matches: 11. This CDR3 has 17 residues. Germline V gene lookup returns CDR1 SGHTS and CDR2 YDEGEE. The data stem from a study of shared T cell receptors in the human thymus. Profiled with immunoSEQ multiplex PCR; TCRdb holds only in-frame clones, not every one. The sample shows 720,000 or so clones, over 75% of them seen only once. These data were also filed under a second study, of human thymus T cells. That report notes: Healthy Finnish infants undergoing corrective surgery for congenital heart defects provided the donor material. Thymic and blood repertoires appeared to display a bias in their usage of V and J genes. A high degree of thymic repertoire overlap among unrelated individuals was reported in related research.

V gene TRBV5-8 combines with J gene TRBJ2-1, with TRBD2 identical over 7 bases. Sequenced material: thymocytes. The sequence derives from a girl under three years old with a congenital heart defect. The CDR3 protein is CASSLQRGGAGYNEQFF. CDR3 nucleotide sequence: TGTGCCAGCAGCTTGCAGCGGGGAGGGGCCGGTTACAATGAGCAGTTCTTC.